The 26 T cell receptor beta chains listed next were all sequenced from one sample in a study of early T cells in non-severe SARS-CoV-2 infection. TCRdb reanalysed the 5' RACE reads using MiXCR and keeps one entry per CDR3 protein. The table has 30,000 to 40,000 distinct CDR3 sequences, approximately 5.9% seen once. The source was whole blood, collected at baseline. The receptors here all came from an adult who was a healthcare worker with PCR-confirmed SARS-CoV-2 infection or an uninfected control (not recorded which).

This clonotype has ten or more counts. The chain uses TRBV19 and TRBJ2-1; 11 bases map to TRBD2. The trim removed 3 bases at V and 2 bases at J, leaving 0 bases unmatched. This CDR3 comprises 15 residues. Germline V lookup: CDR1 LNHDA, CDR2 SQIVND (reference sequence). CDR3 region: CASSMTSGTYNEQFF. The CDR3 bases are TGTGCCAGTAGTATGACTAGCGGGACCTACAATGAGCAGTTCTTC. Full variable domain (rest looked up from reference TRBV19 and TRBJ2-1): DGGITQSPKYLFRKEGQNVTLSCEQNLNHDAMYWYRQDPGQGLRLIYYSQIVNDFQKGDIAEGYSVSREKKESFPLTVTSAQKNPTAFYLCASSMTSGTYNEQFFGPGTRLTVL.

This clonotype was observed at least ten times. The chain joins TRBV29-1 to TRBJ1-2; no definite D call. The CDR3 is 14 residues long. Trimming removed 3 bases from V and 5 bases from J, with 16 bases in between. Germline V gives CDR1 SQVTM, CDR2 ANQGSEA. CDR3 region: CSVDHSEGRYGYTF. CDR3 sequence (DNA): TGCAGCGTTGACCACTCCGAAGGGCGTTATGGCTACACCTTC.

This clonotype was seen ten or more times. CDR3 sequence: CASSPQTYTDTQYF. In DNA, the CDR3 is TGTGCCAGCTCACCGCAGACCTACACAGATACGCAGTATTTT. The rearrangement joins TRBV18 to TRBJ2-3; D uncertain. Between the trimmed V and J ends, which lost 3 bases and 2 bases, there was a span of 9 bases. CDR3 size: 14 residues. Per germline, CDR1 KGHSH and CDR2 LQKENI.

This clonotype was counted many times. The rearrangement joins TRBV20-1 to TRBJ1-5; 9 positions agree with TRBD1. V was pared by 2 bases and J by 4 bases, with 6 bases of the junction left unmatched. The CDR3 spans 15 residues. CDR1 and CDR2 from the germline V gene are DFQATT and SNEGSKA (reference sequence). CDR3: CSARRPTGGNQPQHF. The CDR3, as DNA: TGCAGTGCTAGACGCCCGACAGGGGGGAATCAGCCCCAGCATTTT.

This clonotype was picked up a small number of times. This sequence joins TRBV5-1 and TRBJ2-3; D is unresolved. The CDR3 loop spans 15 amino acids. V lost 0 bases to trimming and J lost 0 bases, with 8 bases between them. Germline V CDR1 and CDR2: SGHRS, YFSETQ. The CDR3 loop reads CASSLDGRSTDTQYF. CDR3 nucleotide sequence: TGCGCCAGCAGCTTGGACGGCAGGAGCACAGATACGCAGTATTTT.

This clonotype was counted ten times or more. The V call is TRBV20-1, the J call TRBJ1-1; tentatively, D is TRBD1 (5 bases). The V gene lost 6 bases and the J gene lost 5 bases, with 16 bases spanning the gap. The CDR3 has 13 amino acids. Germline values: CDR1 DFQATT, CDR2 SNEGSKA (reference sequence). CDR3: CSAPVNGGTEAFF. The DNA for the CDR3 is TGCAGTGCCCCCGTAAATGGGGGGACTGAAGCTTTCTTT.

This clonotype was observed at least ten times. The chain joins TRBV6-5 to TRBJ2-3; D is perhaps TRBD1 (6 bases). CDR1 is MNHEY and CDR2 is SVGAGI in the germline V gene. The V end lost 4 bases, the J end lost 3 bases, and 11 bases lay between the germline ends. The CDR3 is 14 residues long. CDR3 sequence: CASSLSGATDTQYF. The CDR3 region has the DNA TGTGCCAGCAGTTTGTCAGGGGCGACAGATACGCAGTATTTT.

This clonotype appeared many times. The V and J genes are TRBV11-2 and TRBJ2-3; D gene ambiguous. Trimming left V 5 bases short and J 2 bases short, with 11 bases between. Germline values: CDR1 SGHAT, CDR2 FQNNGV. This CDR3 is built from 14 residues. Written as DNA, the CDR3 is TGTGCCAGCAGCCCCAGAACTTACACAGATACGCAGTATTTT. Translation: CASSPRTYTDTQYF.

A few counts support this clonotype. V usage is TRBV27 and J usage is TRBJ1-5; weak D call: TRBD1 (6 bases). Looked up from germline, CDR1 is MNHEY and CDR2 is SMNVEV (reference sequence). Trimming shortened V by 2 bases and J by 7 bases, and 18 bases separated the two germline ends. This CDR3 region has 16 residues. The CDR3: CASSLRFGGRGQPQHF. DNA of the CDR3: TGTGCCAGCAGTTTAAGGTTCGGGGGGCGCGGACAGCCCCAGCATTTT.

This clonotype was seen at least ten times. The J gene is TRBJ2-1, the V gene TRBV12-3 or TRBV12-4, with 14 bases identical to TRBD2. J gave up 12 bases and V 6 bases, and 10 bases lay outside the gene matches. This CDR3 is 15 amino acids long. The DNA of the CDR3 is TGTGCCAGCAGCCCCGGACTAGCGGGAGGCCGCTGGCAGTTCTTC. This gives the protein CASSPGLAGGRWQFF.

This clonotype was picked up many times. The J gene is TRBJ2-7, the V gene TRBV7-9; TRBD1 might be the D (5 bases). CDR3 length: 17 residues. Germline V gene sequence: CDR1 SEHNR, CDR2 FQNEAQ (reference sequence). V dropped 1 base and J dropped 4 bases, with 20 bases sitting between them. CDR3 nucleotide sequence: TGTGCCAGCAGCTTAGGTCCGGTAGACAGTCCCTTGTACGAGCAGTACGTC. Protein sequence: CASSLGPVDSPLYEQYV.

Ten or more counts support this clonotype. The chain combines TRBV20-1 with TRBJ2-1, with 11 nucleotides matching TRBD2. Germline CDR1 DFQATT, CDR2 SNEGSKA (reference sequence). The CDR3 loop spans 16 amino acids. Losses at the gene ends were 0 bases for V and 8 bases for J; bases not matched to a gene: 9. The CDR3 nucleotides read TGCAGTGCTAGAGATAATCGACTAGCGGGGTATGATGAGCAGTTCTTC. It codes for CSARDNRLAGYDEQFF.

This clonotype was seen repeatedly, ten times or more. The V and J genes are TRBV28 and TRBJ1-5; 8 nucleotides line up with TRBD1. This CDR3 is built from 13 residues. Germline V gene sequence: CDR1 MDHEN, CDR2 SYDVKM. V lost 11 bases to trimming and J lost 2 bases; unmatched junction nucleotides: 5. CDR3 amino acids: CAGKTGGNQPQHF. CDR3 nucleotides: TGTGCCGGGAAGACAGGGGGCAATCAGCCCCAGCATTTT.

This clonotype was picked up many times. The rearrangement links TRBV6-1 to TRBJ1-4; D might be TRBD1 (5 bases). The germline gives CDR1 MNHNS, CDR2 SASEGT. The V and J ends lost 2 bases and 7 bases respectively, with 17 bases between them. This CDR3 contains 16 residues. The CDR3 reads CASSERRGGWGEKLFF. The CDR3 bases are TGTGCCAGCAGTGAACGGAGGGGAGGGTGGGGTGAAAAACTGTTTTTT.

This clonotype was detected ten times or more. The chain joins TRBV27 to TRBJ2-7; 11 nucleotides agree with TRBD2. Germline values: CDR1 MNHEY, CDR2 SMNVEV (reference sequence). V lost 6 bases, J lost 1 base, and 2 bases stayed unmatched. The CDR3 is 14 amino acids. This CDR3 reads CASSRLAGSYEQYV. The CDR3 coding sequence is TGTGCCAGCAGCCGACTAGCGGGATCCTACGAGCAGTACGTC.

The sample holds many counts of this clonotype. The rearrangement links TRBV3-1 to TRBJ1-2; D is unresolved. The CDR3 is 15 residues long. The germline V gene has CDR1 LGHDT and CDR2 YNNKEL (reference sequence). Trimming removed 0 bases from V and 2 bases from J, with 10 bases in between. CDR3 in amino acids: CASSQEWAENYGYTF. The CDR3 DNA reads TGTGCCAGCAGCCAAGAATGGGCAGAAAACTATGGCTACACCTTC. The whole variable domain, remainder taken from reference TRBV3-1 and TRBJ1-2, is DTAVSQTPKYLVTQMGNDKSIKCEQNLGHDTMYWYKQDSKKFLKIMFSYNNKELIINETVPNRFSPKSPDKAHLNLHINSLELGDSAVYFCASSQEWAENYGYTFGSGTRLTVV.

The sample holds many counts of this clonotype. The gene calls are TRBV6-2 or TRBV6-3 and TRBJ2-7; D gene ambiguous. This CDR3 contains 15 residues. With 2 bases removed from V and 6 bases from J, the gap between germline ends came to 17 bases. The V gene's germline CDR1 is MNHEY and CDR2 SVGEGT. DNA of the CDR3: TGTGCCAGCAGTTACGGCTACGGATTCGGGCGCGAGCAGTACGTC. The encoded protein is CASSYGYGFGREQYV.

This clonotype was seen ten or more times. The chain links TRBV9 to TRBJ2-1; the match to TRBD2 covers 11 bases. This CDR3 has 19 residues. Trimming cost V 0 bases and J 2 bases; bases outside gene matches: 10. CDR1 SGDLS and CDR2 YYNGEE come from the germline V gene. DNA of the CDR3: TGTGCCAGCAGCGTAGCTACCATGACTAGCGGGAAAGCCTACAATGAGCAGTTCTTC. Its protein is CASSVATMTSGKAYNEQFF.

This clonotype occurred many times. The CDR3 coding sequence is TGTGCCAGCAGCTTAGAGACAGACTACTACGAGCAGTACTTC. It encodes CASSLETDYYEQYF. The V call is TRBV11-2, the J call TRBJ2-7; perhaps D is TRBD1 or TRBD2 (5 bases each). V shed 0 bases and J shed 3 bases, with 9 bases lying between them. CDR3 length equals 14 residues. Germline loops: CDR1 SGHAT, CDR2 FQNNGV.

The table lists this clonotype with many counts. The chain employs TRBV6-6 and TRBJ2-7; perhaps TRBD1 as D (5 bases). Trimming took 2 bases from V and 4 from J, leaving 12 bases between them. CDR3 length: 14 amino acids. Germline assignment: CDR1 MNHNY and CDR2 SVGAGI (reference sequence). CDR3 in amino acids: CASSYTPGSYEQYF. The CDR3 DNA reads TGTGCCAGCAGTTACACCCCAGGGTCATACGAGCAGTACTTC.

The V call is TRBV29-1, the J call TRBJ1-3; perhaps TRBD1 as D (5 bases). The CDR3 runs 14 residues. V was pared by 7 bases and J by 0 bases, with 13 bases between. Per germline, CDR1 SQVTM and CDR2 ANQGSEA. The CDR3 protein is CSASGDSSGNTIYF. Written as DNA, the CDR3 is TGCAGCGCCTCCGGGGACTCCTCTGGAAACACCATATATTTT.

The table lists this clonotype with many counts. The V call is TRBV19, the J call TRBJ2-5; 11 positions agree with TRBD2. The CDR3 has 14 amino acids. V gave up 3 bases and J gave up 7 bases; unmatched junction bases: 4. In germline, CDR1 is LNHDA, CDR2 SQIVND (reference sequence). The CDR3 DNA reads as TGTGCCAGTAGTATGGTCCTAGCGGGAGGGACCCAGTACTTC. The encoded protein is CASSMVLAGGTQYF.

This clonotype was observed many times. The chain uses TRBV10-3 and TRBJ2-3; TRBD1 agrees at 7 bases. The CDR3 sequence is 13 residues long. Trimming cost V 8 bases and J 6 bases; bases outside gene matches: 8. CDR1 and CDR2 (germline): ENHRY, SYGVKD. CDR3 region: CAILDRVGDTQYF. CDR3 DNA sequence: TGTGCCATCTTAGACAGGGTTGGTGATACGCAGTATTTT.

In its sample, this clonotype was seen a few times. The chain recombines TRBV27 with TRBJ2-3, with D hard to call. The germline CDR1 and CDR2 sequences are MNHEY and SMNVEV (reference sequence). V gave up 2 bases and J gave up 0 bases, with 6 bases separating them. The CDR3 contains 14 residues. CDR3 sequence reads: CASSLGGSTDTQYF. DNA for the CDR3: TGTGCCAGCAGTTTAGGTGGGAGCACAGATACGCAGTATTTT.

Many counts were recorded for this clonotype. This chain uses TRBV29-1 with TRBJ1-2, with D possibly matching TRBD1 (5 bases). V was cut by 6 bases and J by 3 bases, with 14 bases left in between. Germline loops: CDR1 SQVTM, CDR2 ANQGSEA. This CDR3 is 13 amino acids long. CDR3 sequence: CSVPSPGHYGYTF. Here the CDR3 DNA reads TGCAGCGTCCCCTCCCCAGGGCACTATGGCTACACCTTC.

Many counts were recorded for this clonotype. The genes are TRBV19 and TRBJ2-1, with 8 bases identical to TRBD2. J gave up 0 bases and V 10 bases, and 5 bases lay outside the gene matches. The CDR3 loop spans 14 amino acids. Looked up from germline, CDR1 is LNHDA and CDR2 is SQIVND (reference sequence). CDR3 region: CATLSGSSYNEQFF. The CDR3 DNA follows: TGTGCCACCCTGAGCGGGAGCTCCTACAATGAGCAGTTCTTC.